Below, 15 T cell receptor beta chains from the same sample are listed, as sequenced in a study of T cells in Graves' hyperthyroidism and ophthalmopathy. Amplification of TCR beta CDR3 regions used RNA as the template. First-round RT-PCR with HTBI primers amplified the TCR CDR3 region. One entry per CDR3 protein, called by TCRdb with MiXCR from the multiplex PCR reads. The table includes approximately 400,000 distinct CDR3 sequences, over 12% detected once. Sequencing input: blood. The origin of the receptors is a man between 45 and 60 years old with Graves' ophthalmopathy.

The chain uses TRBV4-2 and TRBJ2-1, with D perhaps TRBD2 (6 bases). V was pared by 0 bases and J by 7 bases, with 13 bases between. This CDR3 is built from 15 residues. Germline-derived CDR1 and CDR2 are LGHNA and YNFKEQ. The CDR3 DNA sequence: TGTGCCAGCAGCCAAGACCCAGCGGGTGTAAATGAGCAGTTCTTC. Amino acids: CASSQDPAGVNEQFF.

This clonotype has just a few counts. The chain joins TRBV29-1 to TRBJ2-1, with D perhaps being TRBD1 or TRBD2 (7 bases each). CDR1 and CDR2 from the germline V gene are SQVTM and ANQGSEA. The V end was cut by 5 bases, the J end by 3 bases, with 14 bases between. The length of the CDR3 is 14 residues. The CDR3 is CSVRGRGGYNEQFF. The CDR3 DNA follows: TGCAGCGTTCGCGGCAGGGGGGGCTACAATGAGCAGTTCTTC.

Many counts were recorded for this clonotype. The gene calls are TRBV30 and TRBJ2-5; D may be TRBD2 (5 bases). Germline V CDR1 and CDR2: GTSNPN, SVGIG (reference sequence). V dropped 5 bases and J dropped 5 bases, with 12 bases sitting between them. The CDR3 consists of 12 residues. CDR3: CAWGLRGETQYF. CDR3 DNA sequence: TGTGCCTGGGGCCTTAGAGGGGAGACCCAGTACTTC.

V is TRBV15 and J is TRBJ2-1; 9 bases line up with TRBD1. Germline assignment: CDR1 LNHNV and CDR2 YYDKDF (reference sequence). The ends lost 5 bases at V and 3 bases at J; junction bases unmatched: 14. This CDR3 comprises 18 residues. CDR3 protein: CATSPHLPGQGYYNEQFF. The CDR3 DNA reads as TGTGCCACCAGCCCACACCTCCCAGGACAGGGGTACTACAATGAGCAGTTCTTC.

This clonotype was counted only a few times. The chain links TRBV4-1 to TRBJ2-7; 11 nucleotides match TRBD2. V gave up 1 base and J gave up 3 bases; unmatched junction bases: 5. Germline V gene lookup returns CDR1 MGHRA and CDR2 YSYEKL. CDR3 length: 16 amino acids. CDR3 protein: CASSQVGTSGHYEQYF. CDR3 in DNA: TGCGCCAGCAGCCAAGTGGGGACTAGCGGACACTACGAGCAGTACTTC.

For the CDR3, the DNA is TGTGCCAGCAGCATACCGGGACAGGGTAACTATGGCTACACCTTC. This encodes CASSIPGQGNYGYTF. This chain uses TRBV25-1 with TRBJ1-2; 9 nucleotides match TRBD1. Losses at the gene ends were 6 bases for V and 1 base for J; bases not matched to a gene: 6. The CDR3 extends over 15 amino acids. Looked up from germline, CDR1 is MGHDK and CDR2 is SYGVNS.

The table lists this clonotype with many counts. V usage is TRBV7-9 and J usage is TRBJ2-5, with 9 bases matching TRBD2. J gave up 4 bases and V 7 bases, and 4 bases lay outside the gene matches. This CDR3 has 13 amino acids. The germline V gene has CDR1 SEHNR and CDR2 FQNEAQ (reference sequence). Here the CDR3 DNA reads TGTGCCAGCACTCAAGCGGGGGGAGAGACCCAGTACTTC. It translates to CASTQAGGETQYF.

At least ten counts were recorded for this clonotype. The chain links TRBV4-1 to TRBJ1-2; weak D call: TRBD1 (5 bases). V gave up 1 base and J gave up 5 bases, with 14 bases separating them. The germline gives CDR1 MGHRA, CDR2 YSYEKL. The CDR3 consists of 15 residues. The CDR3 loop reads CASSQGGRAGYGYTF. The CDR3 coding sequence is TGCGCCAGCAGCCAAGGTGGCAGGGCCGGGTATGGCTACACCTTC.

Comment on this clonotype: Given a much more abundant clone one base away, this may be a read error. The chain is built from TRBV2 and TRBJ1-5, with D hard to call. The CDR3 contains 15 residues. Germline V gives CDR1 SNHLY, CDR2 FYNNEI. This CDR3 is CASSAQTLSNQPEHF. In DNA, the CDR3 is TGTGCCAGCAGTGCCCAGACCCTTAGCAATCAGCCCGAGCATTTT.

In this sample, this clonotype turned up many times. Here the CDR3 reads CASSQGSGRSGYEQYF. The CDR3, as DNA: TGTGCCAGCAGCCAAGGTTCAGGGAGGTCCGGCTACGAGCAGTACTTC. The V gene is TRBV3-1, the J gene TRBJ2-7; TRBD2 is a possible D gene (6 bases). The CDR3 length is 16 residues. Between the trimmed V and J ends, which lost 1 base and 3 bases, there was a span of 16 bases. The germline V gene has CDR1 LGHDT and CDR2 YNNKEL (reference sequence).

This clonotype has ten or more counts. The chain combines TRBV18 with TRBJ2-7, with D perhaps TRBD1 or TRBD2 (5 bases each). Per the germline V gene, CDR1 is KGHSH and CDR2 is LQKENI. V was trimmed by 6 bases and J by 3 bases, leaving 15 bases between them. CDR3 length: 14 residues. This chain's CDR3 is CASSKPGRNYEQYF. DNA of the CDR3: TGTGCCAGCTCCAAACCGGGACGGAACTACGAGCAGTACTTC.

At least ten counts were recorded for this clonotype. V usage is TRBV3-1 and J usage is TRBJ2-5, with TRBD1 matching 7 bases. Germline CDR1 reads LGHDT; CDR2 reads YNNKEL (reference sequence). Unmatched junction bases numbered 10, after V lost 8 bases and J lost 7 bases. The CDR3 runs 13 residues. CDR3 amino acids: CASYAQGEGTQYF. CDR3 coding DNA: TGTGCCAGCTATGCCCAGGGGGAAGGGACCCAGTACTTC.

The genes are TRBV6-1 and TRBJ2-7, with TRBD1 identical over 8 bases. Germline V gene data show CDR1 as MNHNS and CDR2 as SASEGT. This CDR3 contains 16 residues. With 6 bases clipped from V and 6 bases from J, the junction kept 16 bases outside the gene matches. CDR3 in amino acids: CASRENFGQGIGEQYF. CDR3 nucleotide sequence: TGTGCCAGCAGAGAAAATTTCGGACAGGGTATAGGCGAGCAGTACTTC.

This clonotype was seen at least ten times. The chain carries TRBV11-2 and TRBJ2-7; the match to TRBD1 covers 9 bases. There are 15 residues in the CDR3. Germline V gives CDR1 SGHAT, CDR2 FQNNGV. With V trimmed by 4 bases and J by 2 bases, 6 bases remained unmatched. CDR3 nucleotides: TGTGCCAGCAGCTCCTCCGGGACAGGGCCCTACGAGCAGTACTTC. Its protein product is CASSSSGTGPYEQYF.

Regarding this clonotype: A much larger clone sits a single nucleotide away, making a read error possible. V is TRBV2 and J is TRBJ1-5, with a possible D match to TRBD1 (5 bases). The CDR3 consists of 16 residues. The V end was cut by 3 bases, the J end by 7 bases, with 19 bases between. Germline V gene lookup returns CDR1 SNHLY and CDR2 FYNNEI. The CDR3 bases are TGTGCCAGCAGTGACTCAACGTCAGGGCTTGGACAGCCCCAGCATTTT. It encodes CASSDSTSGLGQPQHF.